Ten or more counts support the clone carrying this TCR beta chain. These data belong to a study of regulatory T cells in long-lasting Graves disease. Sequencing libraries for TCR beta were prepared with iRepertoire HTBI primers and Arm-PCR of CDR3 regions. TCRdb recomputed calls from the multiplex PCR reads with MiXCR, one row per CDR3 protein. This table holds approximately 300,000 distinct CDR3 sequences, about 20% found once. Germline loops: CDR1 MDHEN, CDR2 SYDVKM. Germline trimming cut 2 bases from V and 3 bases from J; bases unmatched to any gene: 4. This CDR3 spans 15 amino acids. Time point specified: newly diagnosed GD, antithyroid drugs for less than 3 months. PBMC-extracted RNA yielded the TCR library.

The source is a female donor with Graves disease. The chain joins TRBV28 to TRBJ2-7; TRBD2 aligns across 10 bases. Sequences were derived from peripheral blood mononuclear cells (PBMCs), sampled at new diagnosis, from a patient treated with antithyroid drugs. The CDR3 region has the DNA TGTGCCAGCAGTTTAGTTAGCGGGAGGAACTACGAGCAGTACTTC. This codes for CASSLVSGRNYEQYF. Variable domain in full (rest from reference TRBV28 and TRBJ2-7): DVKVTQSSRYLVKRTGEKVFLECVQDMDHENMFWYRQDPGLGLRLIYFSYDVKMKEKGDIPEGYSVSREKKERFSLILESASTNQTSMYLCASSLVSGRNYEQYFGPGTRLTVT.